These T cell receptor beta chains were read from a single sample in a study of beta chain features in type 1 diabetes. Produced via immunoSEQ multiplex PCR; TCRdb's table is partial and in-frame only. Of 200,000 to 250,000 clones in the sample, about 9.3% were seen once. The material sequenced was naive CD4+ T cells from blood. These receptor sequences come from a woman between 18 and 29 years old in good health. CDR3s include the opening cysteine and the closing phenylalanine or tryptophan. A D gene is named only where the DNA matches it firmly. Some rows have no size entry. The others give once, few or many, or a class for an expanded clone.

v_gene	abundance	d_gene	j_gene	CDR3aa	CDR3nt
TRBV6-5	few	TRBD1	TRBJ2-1	CASRPGQRNNEQFF	TGTGCCAGCAGGCCGGGACAGAGGAACAATGAGCAGTTCTTC
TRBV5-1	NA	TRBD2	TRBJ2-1	CASNWGLAGNPYNEQFF	TGCGCCAGCAACTGGGGACTAGCGGGGAACCCCTACAATGAGCAGTTCTTC
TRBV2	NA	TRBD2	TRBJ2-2	CASSVLAGGLTGELFF	TGTGCCAGCAGTGTCCTCGCGGGAGGGCTGACCGGGGAGCTGTTTTTT
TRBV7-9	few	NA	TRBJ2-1	CASSLRASATYNEQFF	TGTGCCAGCAGCTTACGCGCTAGCGCAACCTACAATGAGCAGTTCTTC
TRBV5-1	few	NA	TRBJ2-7	CASSSPLGGAGEQYF	TGCGCCAGCAGCTCGCCGCTTGGGGGGGCGGGCGAGCAGTACTTC
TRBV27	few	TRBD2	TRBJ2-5	CASKGTSGGWETQYF	TGTGCCAGCAAAGGGACTAGCGGGGGCTGGGAGACCCAGTACTTC
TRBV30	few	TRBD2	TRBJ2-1	CAWSSGTSGKYSYNEQFF	TGTGCCTGGAGTTCCGGGACTAGCGGAAAGTACTCCTACAATGAGCAGTTCTTC
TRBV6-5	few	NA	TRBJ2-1	CASVSVIRNEQFF	TGTGCCAGCGTATCGGTTATTCGCAATGAGCAGTTCTTC
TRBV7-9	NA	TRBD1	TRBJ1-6	CASSLGSGTANSPLHF	TGTGCCAGCAGCTTAGGTTCCGGGACAGCTAATTCACCCCTCCACTTT
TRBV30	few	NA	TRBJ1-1	CAWEPAQTMATEAFF	TGTGCCTGGGAACCCGCCCAAACTATGGCGACTGAAGCTTTCTTT